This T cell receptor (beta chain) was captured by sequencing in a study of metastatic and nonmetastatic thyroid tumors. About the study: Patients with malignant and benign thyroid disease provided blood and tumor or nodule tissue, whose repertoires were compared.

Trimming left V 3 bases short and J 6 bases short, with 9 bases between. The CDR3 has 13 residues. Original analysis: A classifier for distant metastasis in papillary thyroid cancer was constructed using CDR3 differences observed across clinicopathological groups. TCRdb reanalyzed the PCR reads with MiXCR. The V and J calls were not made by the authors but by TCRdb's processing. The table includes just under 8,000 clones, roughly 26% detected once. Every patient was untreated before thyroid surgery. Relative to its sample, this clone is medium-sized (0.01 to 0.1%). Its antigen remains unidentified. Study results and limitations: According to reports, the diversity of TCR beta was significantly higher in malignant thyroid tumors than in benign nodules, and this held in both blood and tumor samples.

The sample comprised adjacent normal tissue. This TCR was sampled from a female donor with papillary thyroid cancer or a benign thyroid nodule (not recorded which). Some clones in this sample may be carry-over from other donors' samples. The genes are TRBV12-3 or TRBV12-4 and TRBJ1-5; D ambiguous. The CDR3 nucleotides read TGTGCCAGCAGTTTGGAAGGAAGTCAGCCCCAGCATTTT. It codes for CASSLEGSQPQHF.